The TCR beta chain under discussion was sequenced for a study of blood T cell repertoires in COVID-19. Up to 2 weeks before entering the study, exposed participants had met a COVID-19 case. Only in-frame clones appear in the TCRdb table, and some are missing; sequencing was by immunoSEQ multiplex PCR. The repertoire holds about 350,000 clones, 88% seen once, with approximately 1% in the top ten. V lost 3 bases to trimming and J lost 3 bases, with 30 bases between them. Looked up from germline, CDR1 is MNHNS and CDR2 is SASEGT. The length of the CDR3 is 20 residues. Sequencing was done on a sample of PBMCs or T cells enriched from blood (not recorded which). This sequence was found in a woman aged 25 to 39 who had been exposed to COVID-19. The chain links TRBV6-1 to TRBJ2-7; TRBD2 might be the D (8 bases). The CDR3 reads CASSDPTGANLAGKRYEQYF. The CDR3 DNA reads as TGTGCCAGCAGTGATCCAACAGGGGCCAACTTAGCGGGGAAACGCTACGAGCAGTACTTC.